Presented here are 12 T cell receptor beta chains from one specimen sequenced in a study of T cells in Graves' hyperthyroidism and ophthalmopathy. There were TCR beta CDR3 regions amplified from RNA transcripts. First-round RT-PCR targeting the TCR CDR3 was performed with the HTBI primer set. TCRdb itself ran the multiplex PCR reads through MiXCR, one entry per CDR3 protein. Of approximately 640,000 distinct CDR3 sequences listed, 15% to 20% are singletons. Specimen: blood. These receptors were collected from a woman under 40 with Graves' hyperthyroidism.

The chain recombines TRBV4-1 with TRBJ2-1; D is unclear. The CDR3 consists of 16 residues. The germline V and J ends were trimmed by 1 base and 5 bases, with 15 bases remaining between them. Germline CDR1 reads MGHRA; CDR2 reads YSYEKL. The CDR3 sequence: CASSQVSESSNNEQFF. The CDR3 nucleotides are TGCGCCAGCAGCCAAGTTTCCGAGTCATCGAACAATGAGCAGTTCTTC.

As for this clonotype: One end of the junction fails to match germline, which may point to a read error. The gene calls are TRBV29-1 and TRBJ2-1; D gene ambiguous. Germline CDR1 reads SQVTM; CDR2 reads ANQGSEA. The CDR3 is 12 amino acids. The CDR3 DNA reads as TGCAGCGCTCCGCGCTCCGACAATGAGCAGTTCTTC. The encoded protein is CSAPRSDNEQFF.

The V call is TRBV12-3 or TRBV12-4, the J call TRBJ2-1; a possible D gene is TRBD2 (5 bases). The V end lost 2 bases, the J end lost 5 bases, and 13 bases lay between the germline ends. This CDR3 contains 15 residues. DNA of the CDR3: TGTGCCAGCAGTTTATTAGCGCCCCCAAACAATGAGCAGTTCTTC. This gives the protein CASSLLAPPNNEQFF.

Many counts were recorded for this clonotype. The chain joins TRBV28 to TRBJ2-7; possibly TRBD1 or TRBD2 for D (5 bases each). CDR3 length equals 12 residues. Germline assignment: CDR1 MDHEN and CDR2 SYDVKM. Trimming removed 4 bases at V and 4 bases at J, with 8 bases between. The CDR3 sequence: CASSSEGYEQYF. CDR3 DNA sequence: TGTGCCAGCAGTTCTGAGGGGTACGAGCAGTACTTC. The variable domain in full, with the rest retrieved from reference TRBV28 and TRBJ2-7, is DVKVTQSSRYLVKRTGEKVFLECVQDMDHENMFWYRQDPGLGLRLIYFSYDVKMKEKGDIPEGYSVSREKKERFSLILESASTNQTSMYLCASSSEGYEQYFGPGTRLTVT.

This clonotype has a count of ten or more. The chain employs TRBV6-2 or TRBV6-3 and TRBJ1-1; the D gene is possibly TRBD1 (5 bases). The germline CDR1 and CDR2 sequences are MNHEY and SVGEGT. The CDR3 covers 14 residues. Trimming shortened V by 3 bases and J by 6 bases, and 14 bases separated the two germline ends. The CDR3 DNA reads TGTGCCAGCAGTTATTGGGGCGGTGGCGCTGAAGCTTTCTTT. Translating it yields CASSYWGGGAEAFF.

This clonotype was picked up many times. The chain is built from TRBV10-3 and TRBJ2-7, with 11 bases identical to TRBD1. Per the germline V gene, CDR1 is ENHRY and CDR2 is SYGVKD. The CDR3 is 14 residues long. V shed 6 bases, J shed 1 base, and the junction held 2 bases outside the gene matches. This CDR3 reads CAIRGTGGSYEQYF. The CDR3 DNA is TGTGCCATCAGGGGGACAGGGGGATCCTACGAGCAGTACTTC.

At least ten counts were recorded for this clonotype. The chain is built from TRBV28 and TRBJ2-1, with D possibly being TRBD1 (5 bases). The V gene's germline CDR1 is MDHEN and CDR2 SYDVKM. The CDR3 consists of 13 residues. The germline V and J ends were trimmed by 9 bases and 4 bases, with 13 bases remaining between them. This CDR3 reads CASDQGQYNEQFF. The DNA for the CDR3 is TGTGCCAGTGACCAGGGCCAGTACAATGAGCAGTTCTTC.

On this clonotype itself: A much larger clone lies one base from this, so it may be a read error. This sequence joins TRBV3-1 and TRBJ2-1, with D hard to call. Germline values: CDR1 LGHDT, CDR2 YNNKEL (reference sequence). The CDR3 length is 11 residues. CDR3 bases: TGTGCCGGCAGCCAAGACGGGCAGTCGTTCTTC. This encodes CAGSQDGQSFF.

There are many counts of this clonotype. CDR3 sequence: CASSIGKVYEQYF. The CDR3 DNA reads TGTGCCAGTAGTATCGGCAAAGTCTACGAGCAGTACTTC. The chain recombines TRBV19 with TRBJ2-7; no definite D call. The V gene's germline CDR1 is LNHDA and CDR2 SQIVND (reference sequence). The CDR3 is made up of 13 amino acids. With 3 bases removed from V and 3 bases from J, the gap between germline ends came to 9 bases. The whole variable domain, filled in from reference TRBV19 and TRBJ2-7, reads DGGITQSPKYLFRKEGQNVTLSCEQNLNHDAMYWYRQDPGQGLRLIYYSQIVNDFQKGDIAEGYSVSREKKESFPLTVTSAQKNPTAFYLCASSIGKVYEQYFGPGTRLTVT.

At least ten counts were recorded for this clonotype. This chain connects TRBV12-3 or TRBV12-4 to TRBJ1-4; D gene ambiguous. The CDR3 has 12 amino acids. V gave up 3 bases and J gave up 4 bases, with 3 bases separating them. The chain's CDR3 is CASSLVNEKLFF. The CDR3, as DNA: TGTGCCAGCAGTTTGGTTAATGAAAAACTGTTTTTT.

The V call is TRBV19, the J call TRBJ1-1; 9 bases are a match to TRBD1. The CDR3 contains 16 residues. Looked up from germline, CDR1 is LNHDA and CDR2 is SQIVND (reference sequence). Germline trimming cut 5 bases from V and 6 bases from J; bases unmatched to any gene: 13. CDR3 DNA sequence: TGTGCCAGTAGTCCGACCCCGGGACAGGGTACTCCTGAAGCTTTCTTT. It encodes CASSPTPGQGTPEAFF. Full variable domain (missing parts from reference TRBV19 and TRBJ1-1): DGGITQSPKYLFRKEGQNVTLSCEQNLNHDAMYWYRQDPGQGLRLIYYSQIVNDFQKGDIAEGYSVSREKKESFPLTVTSAQKNPTAFYLCASSPTPGQGTPEAFFGQGTRLTVV.

This clonotype has ten or more counts. The V and J genes are TRBV7-2 and TRBJ2-7; D is ambiguous. The CDR3 covers 14 residues. V shed 1 base and J shed 4 bases, with 11 bases lying between them. Germline V gene lookup returns CDR1 SGHTA and CDR2 FQGNSA. The CDR3 bases are TGTGCCAGCAGCTTAGAGGCGTACCGATACGAGCAGTACTTC. This encodes CASSLEAYRYEQYF.